Listed here are 21 T cell receptor beta chains from one sample, sequenced in a study of CD8+CD57+ T cells in acquired aplastic anemia. The sequenced patients had an expansion of CD8+CD57+ cells seen by flow cytometry. Using genomic DNA as the template, TCR beta VDJ and CDR3 profiling was carried out. TCRdb re-derived calls from the reads in MiXCR, one entry per CDR3 protein. This table has 260,000 or so distinct CDR3 sequences, more than 40% appearing once. Sequenced: sorted CD4+, CD8+, or CD8+CD57+ T cells (not recorded which) from PBMCs. The receptor source for this set is a human donor with aplastic anemia.

This clonotype was seen at least ten times. V is TRBV12-3 or TRBV12-4 and J is TRBJ1-5, with D perhaps TRBD1 (6 bases). CDR3 length: 17 residues. Trimming removed 0 bases from V and 4 bases from J, with 16 bases in between. The CDR3 reads CASSLAGGQLFNQPQHF. DNA of the CDR3: TGTGCCAGCAGTTTAGCGGGGGGCCAATTGTTTAATCAGCCCCAGCATTTT.

The genes are TRBV2 and TRBJ2-7, with D maybe TRBD1 (5 bases). Per germline, CDR1 SNHLY and CDR2 FYNNEI. Between the trimmed V and J ends, which lost 3 bases and 3 bases, there was a span of 6 bases. The length of the CDR3 is 12 residues. CDR3 DNA: TGTGCCAGCAGTGACAGGGTCTACGAGCAGTACGTC. It encodes CASSDRVYEQYV.

The rearrangement joins TRBV9 to TRBJ1-5, with D maybe TRBD1 (6 bases). This CDR3 is built from 15 residues. Germline assignment: CDR1 SGDLS and CDR2 YYNGEE. Trimming removed 0 bases at V and 5 bases at J, with 12 bases between. The CDR3 DNA reads as TGTGCCAGCAGCGTAGAAGGGGGGCTCGATCAGCCCCAGCATTTT. It yields the protein CASSVEGGLDQPQHF.

This clonotype was recorded many times. The J gene is TRBJ2-6, the V gene TRBV7-9; 9 bases fit TRBD1. This CDR3 is 20 amino acids long. Germline lookup yields CDR1 SEHNR and CDR2 FQNEAQ (reference sequence). V dropped 1 base and J dropped 0; count of bases not matched to a gene: 10. Here the CDR3 reads CASSLGTLQGALSGANVLTF. Written as DNA, the CDR3 is TGTGCCAGCAGCTTAGGGACCCTACAGGGGGCACTCTCTGGGGCCAACGTCCTGACTTTC. The full variable domain, in which reference TRBV7-9 and TRBJ2-6 provide the parts outside the CDR3, is DTGVSQNPRHKITKRGQNVTFRCDPISEHNRLYWYRQTLGQGPEFLTYFQNEAQLEKSRLLSDRFSAERPKGSFSTLEIQRTEQGDSAMYLCASSLGTLQGALSGANVLTFGAGSRLTVL.

Details on this clonotype: A much larger clonotype is one base distant, so this may be a read error. The chain employs TRBV4-3 and TRBJ2-5; no clear D gene. The CDR3 totals 15 residues. Per germline, CDR1 LGHNA and CDR2 YSLEER. CDR3 coding DNA: TGCGCCAGCAGCCAAGATAAGGGCACACAAGTGACCCAGTACTTC. This sequence encodes CASSQDKGTQVTQYF.

V usage is TRBV6-5 and J usage is TRBJ1-2, with TRBD1 identical over 10 bases. This CDR3 region has 13 residues. After removal of 4 bases from V and 6 bases from J, the junction contained 2 bases not matched to a gene. Germline CDR1 MNHEY, CDR2 SVGAGI. The CDR3 nucleotides are TGTGCCAGCAGTTGCGGACAGGGGGATGGCTACACCTTC. It translates to CASSCGQGDGYTF.

The rearrangement uses TRBV5-1 and TRBJ1-2; TRBD1 agrees at 8 bases. V trimming: 4 bases; J trimming: 12 bases; junction bases outside the gene matches: 8. Germline V CDR1 and CDR2: SGHRS, YFSETQ. CDR3 size: 12 residues. CDR3 nucleotide sequence: TGCGCCAGCAGCGCAGGGGGCGCGGGGAACACCTTC. Translating gives CASSAGGAGNTF.

This clonotype came up a few times. The chain couples TRBV20-1 to TRBJ2-5, with D possibly matching TRBD1 (6 bases). Germline V CDR1 and CDR2: DFQATT, SNEGSKA (reference sequence). Trimming removed 7 bases at V and 6 bases at J, with 21 bases between. The CDR3 consists of 14 residues. This chain's CDR3 is CSVRTARDAKTQYF. CDR3 coding DNA: TGCAGTGTTAGGACAGCCAGGGATGCGAAGACCCAGTACTTC.

This clonotype was seen at least ten times. The V gene is TRBV5-1, the J gene TRBJ2-1; 9 bases agree with TRBD2. The V gene's germline CDR1 is SGHRS and CDR2 YFSETQ. This CDR3 contains 16 residues. V lost 0 bases, J lost 14 bases, and 15 bases stayed unmatched. CDR3 in DNA: TGCGCCAGCAGCTTGGTATACGTAGGCGGGGGGGGGACGAAGTTCTTC. Protein: CASSLVYVGGGGTKFF.

V usage is TRBV10-3 and J usage is TRBJ2-6, with D uncertain. V was pared by 4 bases and J by 1 base, with 5 bases between. Germline assignment: CDR1 ENHRY and CDR2 SYGVKD. The CDR3 is 14 residues long. CDR3 sequence reads: CAISADSGANVLTF. CDR3 coding DNA: TGTGCCATCAGTGCAGATTCTGGGGCCAACGTCCTGACTTTC.

The chain carries TRBV7-9 and TRBJ2-7; no firm D call. Trimming removed 6 bases from V and 6 bases from J, with 12 bases in between. The V gene's germline CDR1 is SEHNR and CDR2 FQNEAQ (reference sequence). The CDR3 is made up of 12 amino acids. Here the CDR3 reads CASRSLVSEQYF. The CDR3 DNA is TGTGCCAGCAGGTCTTTAGTCTCCGAGCAGTACTTC.

The chain uses TRBV7-2 and TRBJ2-3; D possibly corresponds to TRBD1 (5 bases). There are 16 residues in the CDR3. V lost 2 bases, J lost 11 bases, and 23 bases lay in between. The germline gives CDR1 SGHTA, CDR2 FQGNSA. The CDR3 region has the DNA TGTGCCAGCAGCTTATCGGCCGGTGGGGCCTACAATGAGCAGTATTTT. It yields the protein CASSLSAGGAYNEQYF.

The chain uses TRBV7-3 and TRBJ1-4; D might be TRBD1 (5 bases). The V gene lost 5 bases and the J gene lost 8 bases, with 24 bases spanning the gap. Germline lookup yields CDR1 SGHTA and CDR2 FQGTGA. The CDR3 loop spans 17 amino acids. CDR3 amino acids: CASSPLGTSGRDEKLFF. In DNA, the CDR3 is TGTGCCAGCAGCCCGCTTGGGACGTCGGGGCGAGACGAAAAACTGTTTTTT.

This clonotype was found many times. V is TRBV15 and J is TRBJ1-3; D remains ambiguous. Trimming took 1 base from V and 2 from J, leaving 9 bases between them. Germline V lookup: CDR1 LNHNV, CDR2 YYDKDF (reference sequence). The CDR3 extends over 15 amino acids. Here the CDR3 reads CATSRGTSTGNTIYF. Here the CDR3 DNA reads TGTGCCACCAGCAGAGGTACATCCACTGGAAACACCATATATTTT.

This clonotype has ten or more counts. The chain carries TRBV11-3 and TRBJ2-7; TRBD2 might be the D (5 bases). The ends were cut back, 5 bases at V and 5 bases at J, with 16 bases in the middle. Germline V gene sequence: CDR1 SGHNT, CDR2 YENEEA. The CDR3 is made up of 14 amino acids. The CDR3 reads CASSALDGVHEQYF. The CDR3, as DNA: TGTGCCAGCAGCGCATTAGACGGGGTCCACGAGCAGTACTTC.

The chain carries TRBV2 and TRBJ1-2, with D hard to call. Germline CDR1 is SNHLY and CDR2 is FYNNEI. This CDR3 spans 15 amino acids. The V and J ends lost 2 bases and 5 bases respectively, with 15 bases between them. CDR3 loop: CASSELGAGGYGYTF. The CDR3 DNA is TGTGCCAGCAGTGAATTAGGTGCGGGAGGGTATGGCTACACCTTC.

This clonotype was recorded many times. The rearrangement uses TRBV7-2 and TRBJ2-1; D is uncertain. V gave up 3 bases and J gave up 0 bases, with 6 bases separating them. The CDR3 sequence is 14 residues long. The germline V gene has CDR1 SGHTA and CDR2 FQGNSA. The DNA for the CDR3 is TGTGCCAGCAGCTTCCGTTCCTCCTACAATGAGCAGTTCTTC. Protein sequence: CASSFRSSYNEQFF.

In DNA form, the CDR3 reads TGTGCCAGCAGCGTAGGCGGGCACAGCTACAATGAGCAGTATTTT. Translation gives CASSVGGHSYNEQYF. This chain joins TRBV9 and TRBJ2-3; D perhaps matches TRBD2 (5 bases). The CDR3 spans 15 residues. CDR1 is SGDLS and CDR2 is YYNGEE in the germline V gene. Trimming pared 0 bases from V and 11 bases from J, leaving 19 bases between.

This clonotype was counted a single time. The chain employs TRBV29-1 and TRBJ1-4; 8 bases are a match to TRBD1. From germline, CDR1 is SQVTM and CDR2 ANQGSEA. The CDR3 sequence is 13 residues long. Germline trimming cut 3 bases from V and 12 bases from J; bases unmatched to any gene: 9. The CDR3 DNA reads as TGCAGCGTTGAGGGGACAGGCCAAACGGAACTGTTTTTT. This sequence encodes CSVEGTGQTELFF.

This clonotype has more than one count but fewer than ten. A much larger clonotype is one base distant, so this may be a read error. The chain recombines TRBV16 with TRBJ2-6, with no clear D. V was shortened by 8 bases and J by 0 bases, with 17 bases between the two germline ends. In germline, CDR1 is KGHSY, CDR2 FQNENV. The CDR3 runs 17 residues. CDR3 residues: CASAATSPTSGANVLTF. The CDR3 DNA sequence: TGTGCCAGCGCGGCGACAAGCCCGACCTCTGGGGCCAACGTCCTGACTTTC. Filled out from reference TRBV16 and TRBJ2-6, the complete variable domain reads GEEVAQTPKHLVRGEGQKAKLYCAPIKGHSYVFWYQQVLKNEFKFLISFQNENVFDETGMPKERFSAKCLPNSPCSLEIQATKLEDSAVYFCASAATSPTSGANVLTFGAGSRLTVL.

This clonotype was observed many times. The CDR3 nucleotides are TGTGCCAGCAGCGGGCACCGGGCGGGGGCCGGAAACACCATATATTTT. It codes for CASSGHRAGAGNTIYF. This chain uses TRBV7-8 with TRBJ1-3; D is perhaps TRBD1 (6 bases). The CDR3 is made up of 16 amino acids. With 5 bases removed from V and 4 bases from J, the gap between germline ends came to 18 bases. Germline CDR1 reads SGHVS; CDR2 reads FQNEAQ. The complete variable domain, with remaining parts taken from reference TRBV7-8 and TRBJ1-3, reads GAGVSQSPRYKVAKRGQDVALRCDPISGHVSLFWYQQALGQGPEFLTYFQNEAQLDKSGLPSDRFFAERPEGSVSTLKIQRTQQEDSAVYLCASSGHRAGAGNTIYFGEGSWLTVV.